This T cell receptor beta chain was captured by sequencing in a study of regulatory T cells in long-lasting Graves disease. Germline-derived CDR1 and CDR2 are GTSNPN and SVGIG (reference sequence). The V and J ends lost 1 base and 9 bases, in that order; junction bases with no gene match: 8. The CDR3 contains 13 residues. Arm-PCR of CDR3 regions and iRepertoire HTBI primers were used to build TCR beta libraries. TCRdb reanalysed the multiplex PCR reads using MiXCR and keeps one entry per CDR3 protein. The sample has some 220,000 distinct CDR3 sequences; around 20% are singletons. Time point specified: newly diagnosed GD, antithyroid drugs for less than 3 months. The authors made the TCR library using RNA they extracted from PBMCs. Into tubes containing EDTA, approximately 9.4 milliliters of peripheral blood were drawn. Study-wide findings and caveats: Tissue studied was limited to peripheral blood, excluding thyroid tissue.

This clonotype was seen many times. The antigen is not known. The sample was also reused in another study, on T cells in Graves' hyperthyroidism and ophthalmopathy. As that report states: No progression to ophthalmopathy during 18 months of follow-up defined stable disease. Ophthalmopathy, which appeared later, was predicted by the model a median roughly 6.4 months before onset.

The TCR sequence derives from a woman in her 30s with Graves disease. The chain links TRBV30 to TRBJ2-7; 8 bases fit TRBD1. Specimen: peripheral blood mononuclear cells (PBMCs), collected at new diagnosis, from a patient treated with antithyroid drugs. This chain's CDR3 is CAWSDYRGFGQYF. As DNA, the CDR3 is TGTGCCTGGAGTGACTACAGGGGGTTTGGGCAGTACTTC.